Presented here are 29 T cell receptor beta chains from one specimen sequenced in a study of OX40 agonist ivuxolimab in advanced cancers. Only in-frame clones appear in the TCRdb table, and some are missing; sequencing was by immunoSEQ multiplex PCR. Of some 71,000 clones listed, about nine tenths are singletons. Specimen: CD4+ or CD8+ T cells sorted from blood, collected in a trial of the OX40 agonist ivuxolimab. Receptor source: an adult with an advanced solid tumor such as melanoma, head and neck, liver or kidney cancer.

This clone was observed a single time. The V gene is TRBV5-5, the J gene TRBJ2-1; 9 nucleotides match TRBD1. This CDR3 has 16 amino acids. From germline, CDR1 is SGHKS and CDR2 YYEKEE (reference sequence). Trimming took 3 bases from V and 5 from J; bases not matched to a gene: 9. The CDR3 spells CASSSRTGAGNNEQFF. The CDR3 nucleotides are TGTGCCAGCAGCTCTAGGACAGGGGCGGGAAACAATGAGCAGTTCTTC.

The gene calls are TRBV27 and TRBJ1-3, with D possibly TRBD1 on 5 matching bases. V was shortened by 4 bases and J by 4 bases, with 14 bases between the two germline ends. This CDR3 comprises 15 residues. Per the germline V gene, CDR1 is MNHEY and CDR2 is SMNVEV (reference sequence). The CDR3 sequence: CASSWSGVGGNTIYF. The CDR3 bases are TGTGCCAGCAGTTGGTCGGGGGTTGGCGGAAACACCATATATTTT.

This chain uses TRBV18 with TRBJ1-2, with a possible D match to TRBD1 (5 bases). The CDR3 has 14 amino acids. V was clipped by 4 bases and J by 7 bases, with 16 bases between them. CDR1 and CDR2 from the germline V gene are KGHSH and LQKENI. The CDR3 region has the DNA TGTGCCAGCTCACAATCCAAGGGGCGCGGTGGCTACACCTTC. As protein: CASSQSKGRGGYTF. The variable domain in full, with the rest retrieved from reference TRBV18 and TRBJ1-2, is NAGVMQNPRHLVRRRGQEARLRCSPMKGHSHVYWYRQLPEEGLKFMVYLQKENIIDESGMPKERFSAEFPKEGPSILRIQQVVRGDSAAYFCASSQSKGRGGYTFGSGTRLTVV.

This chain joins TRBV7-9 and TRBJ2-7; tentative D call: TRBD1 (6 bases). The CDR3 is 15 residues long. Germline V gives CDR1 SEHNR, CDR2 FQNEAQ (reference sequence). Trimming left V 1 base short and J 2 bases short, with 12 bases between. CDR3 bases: TGTGCCAGCAGCTTAGGTCAAGGGGGAACCTACGAGCAGTACTTC. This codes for CASSLGQGGTYEQYF.

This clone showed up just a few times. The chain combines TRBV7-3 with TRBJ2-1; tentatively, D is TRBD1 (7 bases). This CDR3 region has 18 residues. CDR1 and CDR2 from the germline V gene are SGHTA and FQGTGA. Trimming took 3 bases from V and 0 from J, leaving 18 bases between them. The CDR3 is CASSFEPPGGLSYNEQFF. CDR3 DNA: TGTGCCAGCAGCTTTGAACCCCCAGGGGGGCTCTCCTACAATGAGCAGTTCTTC.

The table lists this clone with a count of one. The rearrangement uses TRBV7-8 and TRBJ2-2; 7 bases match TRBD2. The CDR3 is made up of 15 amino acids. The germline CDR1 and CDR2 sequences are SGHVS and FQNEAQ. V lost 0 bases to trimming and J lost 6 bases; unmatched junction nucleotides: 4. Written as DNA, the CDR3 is TGTGCCAGCAGCTTAGCGGGAGGGATTGCCGGGGAGCTGTTTTTT. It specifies CASSLAGGIAGELFF.

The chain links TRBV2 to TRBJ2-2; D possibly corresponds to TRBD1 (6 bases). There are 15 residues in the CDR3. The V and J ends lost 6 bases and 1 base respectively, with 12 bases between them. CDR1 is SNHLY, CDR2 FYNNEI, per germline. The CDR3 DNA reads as TGTGCCAGCAGGCCAGGGGTACGGAACACCGGGGAGCTGTTTTTT. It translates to CASRPGVRNTGELFF.

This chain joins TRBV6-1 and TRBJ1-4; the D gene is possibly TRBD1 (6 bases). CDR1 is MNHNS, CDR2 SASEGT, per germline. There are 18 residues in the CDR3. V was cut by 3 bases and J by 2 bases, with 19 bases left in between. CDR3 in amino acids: CASSDTGTRITTNEKLFF. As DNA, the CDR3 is TGTGCCAGCAGTGATACCGGGACAAGGATTACTACTAATGAAAAACTGTTTTTT.

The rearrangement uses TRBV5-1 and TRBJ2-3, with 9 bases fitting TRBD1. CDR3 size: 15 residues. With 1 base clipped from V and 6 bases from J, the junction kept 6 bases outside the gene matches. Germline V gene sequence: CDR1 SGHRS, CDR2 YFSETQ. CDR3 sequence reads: CASSLTGGPPDTQYF. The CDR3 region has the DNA TGCGCCAGCAGCTTGACAGGGGGCCCCCCGGATACGCAGTATTTT.

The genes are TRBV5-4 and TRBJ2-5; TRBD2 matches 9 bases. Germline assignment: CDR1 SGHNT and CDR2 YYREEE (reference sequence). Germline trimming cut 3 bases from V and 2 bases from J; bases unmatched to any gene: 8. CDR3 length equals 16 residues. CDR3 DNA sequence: TGTGCCAGCAGCTCGGTGGGGCGGGGGGGACAAGAGACCCAGTACTTC. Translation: CASSSVGRGGQETQYF.

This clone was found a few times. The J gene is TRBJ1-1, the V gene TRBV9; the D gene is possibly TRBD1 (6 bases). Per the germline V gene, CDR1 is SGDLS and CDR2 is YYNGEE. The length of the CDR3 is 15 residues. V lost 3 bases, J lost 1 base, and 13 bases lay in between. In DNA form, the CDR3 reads TGTGCCAGCAGCGCCGGCCGGGGGCGGAACACTGAAGCTTTCTTT. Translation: CASSAGRGRNTEAFF.

CDR3 sequence: CASRRQGTNEKLFF. The CDR3 bases are TGTGCCAGCAGGCGACAGGGTACTAATGAAAAACTGTTTTTT. The chain employs TRBV2 and TRBJ1-4; 7 bases map to TRBD1. This CDR3 spans 14 amino acids. CDR1 is SNHLY, CDR2 FYNNEI, per germline. V trimming: 6 bases; J trimming: 2 bases; junction bases outside the gene matches: 3.

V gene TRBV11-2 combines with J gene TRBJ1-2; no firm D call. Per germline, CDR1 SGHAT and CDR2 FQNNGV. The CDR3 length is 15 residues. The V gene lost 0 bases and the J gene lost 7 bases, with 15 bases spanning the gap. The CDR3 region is CASSLDPSPWGGYTF. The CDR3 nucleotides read TGTGCCAGCAGCTTAGATCCCAGTCCTTGGGGTGGCTACACCTTC.

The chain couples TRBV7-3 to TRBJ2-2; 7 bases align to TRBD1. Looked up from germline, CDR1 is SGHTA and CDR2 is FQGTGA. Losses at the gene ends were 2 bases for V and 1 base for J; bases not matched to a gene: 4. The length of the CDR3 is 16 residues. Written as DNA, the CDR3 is TGTGCCAGCAGCTTACAGGGACAGTTGAACACCGGGGAGCTGTTTTTT. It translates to CASSLQGQLNTGELFF.

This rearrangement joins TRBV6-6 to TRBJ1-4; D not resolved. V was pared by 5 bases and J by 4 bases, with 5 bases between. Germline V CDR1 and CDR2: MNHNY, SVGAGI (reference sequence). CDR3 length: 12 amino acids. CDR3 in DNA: TGTGCCAGCAGTAAGGTTAATGAAAAACTGTTTTTT. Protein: CASSKVNEKLFF.

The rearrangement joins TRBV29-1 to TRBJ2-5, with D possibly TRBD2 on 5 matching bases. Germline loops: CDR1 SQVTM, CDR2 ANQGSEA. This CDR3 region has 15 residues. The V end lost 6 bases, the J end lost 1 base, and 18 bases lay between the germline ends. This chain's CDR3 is CSVADPGLPQETQYF. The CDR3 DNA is TGCAGCGTCGCGGACCCTGGACTCCCCCAAGAGACCCAGTACTTC. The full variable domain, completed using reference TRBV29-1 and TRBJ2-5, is SAVISQKPSRDICQRGTSLTIQCQVDSQVTMMFWYRQQPGQSLTLIATANQGSEATYESGFVIDKFPISRPNLTFSTLTVSNMSPEDSSIYLCSVADPGLPQETQYFGPGTRLLVL.

Written as DNA, the CDR3 is TGTGCCAGCAGTTTATGGAGTGGGCTAGCGGGACCCTACGAGCAGTACTTC. Its translation: CASSLWSGLAGPYEQYF. The chain is built from TRBV28 and TRBJ2-7; the match to TRBD2 covers 9 bases. Germline values: CDR1 MDHEN, CDR2 SYDVKM. V lost 0 bases to trimming and J lost 2 bases; unmatched junction nucleotides: 8. The CDR3 sequence is 17 residues long.

CDR3 region: CASSIGSGNTEAFF. As DNA, the CDR3 is TGTGCCAGTAGTATCGGGAGTGGGAACACTGAAGCTTTCTTT. The chain links TRBV19 to TRBJ1-1, with D unresolved. There are 14 residues in the CDR3. V lost 3 bases, J lost 1 base, and 9 bases lay in between. The germline gives CDR1 LNHDA, CDR2 SQIVND (reference sequence).

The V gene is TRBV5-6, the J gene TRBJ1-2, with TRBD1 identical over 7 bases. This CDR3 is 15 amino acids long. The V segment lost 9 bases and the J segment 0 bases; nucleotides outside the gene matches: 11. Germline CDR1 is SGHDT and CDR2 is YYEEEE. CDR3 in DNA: TGTGCCACCCGGGACAGCGGCCACTCTAACTATGGCTACACCTTC. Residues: CATRDSGHSNYGYTF.

CDR3 nucleotides: TGTGCCATAGCGGGCCGGATGTCGAATTCACCCCTCCACTTT. Translated: CAIAGRMSNSPLHF. The chain couples TRBV6-5 to TRBJ1-6; unclear D gene. CDR3 length: 14 residues. Per the germline V gene, CDR1 is MNHEY and CDR2 is SVGAGI. V dropped 10 bases and J dropped 7 bases, with 17 bases sitting between them.

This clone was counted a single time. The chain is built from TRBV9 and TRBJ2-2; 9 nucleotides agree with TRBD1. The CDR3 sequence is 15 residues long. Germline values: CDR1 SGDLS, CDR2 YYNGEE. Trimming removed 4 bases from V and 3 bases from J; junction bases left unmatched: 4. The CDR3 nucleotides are TGTGCCAGCAGCCCCCGGACAGGGGACACCGGGGAGCTGTTTTTT. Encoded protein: CASSPRTGDTGELFF.

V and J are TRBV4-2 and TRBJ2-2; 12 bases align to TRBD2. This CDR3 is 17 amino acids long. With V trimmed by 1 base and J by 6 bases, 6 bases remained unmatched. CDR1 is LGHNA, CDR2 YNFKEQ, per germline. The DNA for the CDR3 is TGTGCCAGCAGCCAAGGCTCTAGCGGGGGGGCCTCCGGGGAGCTGTTTTTT. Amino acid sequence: CASSQGSSGGASGELFF.

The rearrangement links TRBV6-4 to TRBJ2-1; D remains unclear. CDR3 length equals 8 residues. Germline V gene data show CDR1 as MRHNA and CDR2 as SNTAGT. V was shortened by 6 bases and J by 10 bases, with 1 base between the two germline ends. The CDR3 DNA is TGTGCCAGCAGCGAGCAGTTCTTC. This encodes CASSEQFF.

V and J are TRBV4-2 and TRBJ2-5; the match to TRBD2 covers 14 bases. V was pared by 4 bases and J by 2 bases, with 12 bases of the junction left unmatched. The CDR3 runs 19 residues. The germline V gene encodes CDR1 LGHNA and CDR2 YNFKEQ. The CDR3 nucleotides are TGTGCCAGCAGCCGCGGACTAGCGGGGGGCCATAATAATCAAGAGACCCAGTACTTC. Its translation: CASSRGLAGGHNNQETQYF.

The CDR3 protein is CASSSGLARFF. CDR3 coding DNA: TGTGCCAGCAGCTCCGGACTAGCACGGTTCTTC. This chain connects TRBV7-2 to TRBJ2-1, with 8 positions matching TRBD2. From germline, CDR1 is SGHTA and CDR2 FQGNSA. J lost 15 bases, V lost 4 bases, and 5 bases had no gene match. The length of the CDR3 is 11 residues.

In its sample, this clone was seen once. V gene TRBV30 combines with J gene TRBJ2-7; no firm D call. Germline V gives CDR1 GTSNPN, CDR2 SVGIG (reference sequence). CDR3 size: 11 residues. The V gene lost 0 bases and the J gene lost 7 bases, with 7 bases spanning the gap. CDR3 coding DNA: TGTGCCTGGAGTGTACTGGGGGAGCAGTACTTC. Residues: CAWSVLGEQYF. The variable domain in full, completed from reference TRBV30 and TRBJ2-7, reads SQTIHQWPATLVQPVGSPLSLECTVEGTSNPNLYWYRQAAGRGLQLLFYSVGIGQISSEVPQNLSASRPQDRQFILSSKKLLLSDSGFYLCAWSVLGEQYFGPGTRLTVT.

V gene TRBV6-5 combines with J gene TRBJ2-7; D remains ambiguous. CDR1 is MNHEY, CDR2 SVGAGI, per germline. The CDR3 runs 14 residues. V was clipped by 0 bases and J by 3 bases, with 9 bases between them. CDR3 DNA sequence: TGTGCCAGCAGTTACTCGGGTGAACACTACGAGCAGTACTTC. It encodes CASSYSGEHYEQYF.

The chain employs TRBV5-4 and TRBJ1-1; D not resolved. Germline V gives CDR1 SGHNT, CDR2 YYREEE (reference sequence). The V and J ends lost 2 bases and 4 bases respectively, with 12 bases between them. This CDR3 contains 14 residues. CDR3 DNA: TGTGCCAGCAGCTTAGAATCGAGTAGCACTGAAGCTTTCTTT. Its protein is CASSLESSSTEAFF. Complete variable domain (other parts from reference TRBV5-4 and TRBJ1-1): ETGVTQSPTHLIKTRGQQVTLRCSSQSGHNTVSWYQQALGQGPQFIFQYYREEENGRGNFPPRFSGLQFPNYSSELNVNALELDDSALYLCASSLESSSTEAFFGQGTRLTVV.

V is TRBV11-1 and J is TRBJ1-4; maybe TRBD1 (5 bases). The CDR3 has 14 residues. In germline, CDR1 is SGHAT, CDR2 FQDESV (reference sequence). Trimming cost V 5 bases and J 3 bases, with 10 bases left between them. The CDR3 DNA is TGTGCCAGCAGCCCACCGGGGGCTAATGAAAAACTGTTTTTT. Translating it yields CASSPPGANEKLFF.